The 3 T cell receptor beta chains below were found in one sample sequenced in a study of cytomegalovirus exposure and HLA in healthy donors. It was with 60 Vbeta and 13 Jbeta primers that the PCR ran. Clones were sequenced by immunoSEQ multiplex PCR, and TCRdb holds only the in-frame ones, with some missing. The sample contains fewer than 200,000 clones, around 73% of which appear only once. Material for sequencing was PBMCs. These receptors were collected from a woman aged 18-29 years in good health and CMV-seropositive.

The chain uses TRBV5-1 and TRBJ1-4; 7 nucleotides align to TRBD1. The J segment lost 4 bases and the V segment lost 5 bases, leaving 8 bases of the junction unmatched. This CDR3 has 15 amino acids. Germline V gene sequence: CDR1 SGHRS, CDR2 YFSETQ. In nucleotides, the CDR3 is TGCGCCAGCAGTGCTCCGGGACAGAATAATGAAAAACTGTTTTTT. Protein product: CASSAPGQNNEKLFF.

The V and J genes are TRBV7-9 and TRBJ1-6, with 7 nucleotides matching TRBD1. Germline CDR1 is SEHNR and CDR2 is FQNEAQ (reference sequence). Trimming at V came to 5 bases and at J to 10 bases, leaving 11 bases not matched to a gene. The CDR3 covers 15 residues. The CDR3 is CASSLTGQAWSPLHF. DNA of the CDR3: TGTGCCAGCAGCCTTACAGGACAGGCTTGGTCACCCCTCCACTTT.

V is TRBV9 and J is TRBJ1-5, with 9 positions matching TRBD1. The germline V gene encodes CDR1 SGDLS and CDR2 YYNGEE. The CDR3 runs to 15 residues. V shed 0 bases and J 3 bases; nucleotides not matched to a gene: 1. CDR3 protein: CASSVGTGVNQPQHF. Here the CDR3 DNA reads TGTGCCAGCAGCGTAGGGACAGGGGTCAATCAGCCCCAGCATTTT.